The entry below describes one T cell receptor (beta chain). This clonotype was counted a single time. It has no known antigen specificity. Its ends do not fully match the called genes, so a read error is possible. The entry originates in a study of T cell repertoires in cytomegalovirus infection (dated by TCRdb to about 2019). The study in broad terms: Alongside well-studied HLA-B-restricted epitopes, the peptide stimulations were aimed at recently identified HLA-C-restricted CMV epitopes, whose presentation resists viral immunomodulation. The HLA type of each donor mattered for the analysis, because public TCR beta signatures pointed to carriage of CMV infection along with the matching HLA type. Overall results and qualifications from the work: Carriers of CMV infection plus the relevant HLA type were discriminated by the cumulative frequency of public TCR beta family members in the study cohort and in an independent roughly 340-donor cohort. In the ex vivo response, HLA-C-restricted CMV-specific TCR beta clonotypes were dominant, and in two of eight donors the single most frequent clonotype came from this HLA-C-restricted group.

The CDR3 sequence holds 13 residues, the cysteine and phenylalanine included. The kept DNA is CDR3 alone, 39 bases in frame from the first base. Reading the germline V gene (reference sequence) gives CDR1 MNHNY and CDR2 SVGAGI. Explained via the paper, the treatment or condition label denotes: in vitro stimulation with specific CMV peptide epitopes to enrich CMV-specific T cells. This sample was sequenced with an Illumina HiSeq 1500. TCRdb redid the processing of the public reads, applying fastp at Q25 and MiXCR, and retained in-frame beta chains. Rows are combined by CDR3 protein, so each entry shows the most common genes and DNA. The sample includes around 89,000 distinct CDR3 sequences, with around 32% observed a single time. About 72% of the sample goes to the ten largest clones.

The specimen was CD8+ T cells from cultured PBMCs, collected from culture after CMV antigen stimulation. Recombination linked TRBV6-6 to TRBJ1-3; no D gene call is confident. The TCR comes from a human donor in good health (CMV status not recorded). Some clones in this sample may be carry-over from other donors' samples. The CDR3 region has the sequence CASQEVYGNTIHF. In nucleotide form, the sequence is TGTGCCAGCCAGGAAGTCTATGGAAACACCATACATTTT.